This passage covers 2 T cell receptor beta chains from one sample sequenced in a study of blood T cell repertoires in COVID-19. Generated by immunoSEQ multiplex PCR, the TCRdb table keeps only in-frame clones and is missing some. The repertoire has more than 20,000 clones, around 81% of them found once; the top ten carry 9.5% to 15%. The sequencing sample was made of peripheral blood. These receptors were collected from a man in his 60s with active COVID-19.

The chain combines TRBV7-2 with TRBJ1-2; D possibly corresponds to TRBD1 (5 bases). The germline gives CDR1 SGHTA, CDR2 FQGNSA. V was pared by 0 bases and J by 3 bases, with 11 bases between. This CDR3 has 15 amino acids. The CDR3 nucleotides are TGTGCCAGCAGCTTAGCTCCAGGGTCGGACTATGGCTACACCTTC. Amino acids: CASSLAPGSDYGYTF.

J is TRBJ2-1 and V is TRBV11-2; TRBD2 matches at 14 bases. Germline V gives CDR1 SGHAT, CDR2 FQNNGV. V was clipped by 4 bases and J by 9 bases; unmatched bases: 5. The CDR3 extends over 15 amino acids. The CDR3 DNA is TGTGCCAGCAGCTCCTTGACTAGCGGGAGGGGTGAGCAGTTCTTC. It yields the protein CASSSLTSGRGEQFF.